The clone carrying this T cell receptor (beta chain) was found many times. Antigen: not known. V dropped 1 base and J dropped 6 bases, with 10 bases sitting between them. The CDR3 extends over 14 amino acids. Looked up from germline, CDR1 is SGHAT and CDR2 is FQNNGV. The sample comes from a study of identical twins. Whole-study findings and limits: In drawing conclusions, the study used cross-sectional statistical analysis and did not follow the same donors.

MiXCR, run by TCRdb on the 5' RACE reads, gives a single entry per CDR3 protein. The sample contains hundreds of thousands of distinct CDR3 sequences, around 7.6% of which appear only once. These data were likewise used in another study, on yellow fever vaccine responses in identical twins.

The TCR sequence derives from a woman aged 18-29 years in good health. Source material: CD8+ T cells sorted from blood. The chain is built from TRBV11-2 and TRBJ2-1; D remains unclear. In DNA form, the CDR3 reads TGTGCCAGCAGCTTAGTGGGCGGACCCAATGAGCAGTTCTTC. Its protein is CASSLVGGPNEQFF.